The clone carrying this TCR beta chain was found many times. The target antigen is unknown. In building TCR beta libraries, iRepertoire HTBI primers were used together with Arm-PCR of CDR3 regions. A single record per CDR3 protein comes from TCRdb applying MiXCR to the multiplex PCR reads. The sample records about 620,000 distinct CDR3 sequences, 16% being singletons. The V gene's germline CDR1 is MDHEN and CDR2 SYDVKM. The CDR3 loop spans 15 amino acids. V shed 6 bases, J shed 0 bases, and the junction held 3 bases outside the gene matches. These data belong to a study of regulatory T cells in long-lasting Graves disease. Broader study findings: Reduced TCR diversity was observed in persistent Graves' patients versus newly diagnosed patients. Persistent patients shared fewer than 3,500 public clonotypes among themselves. Newly diagnosed patients shared fewer, at roughly 900.

As for time point: newly diagnosed GD, antithyroid drugs for less than 3 months. The TCR library was made from RNA extracted from PBMCs. These same records also appear under a second study, on T cells in Graves' hyperthyroidism and ophthalmopathy. From that paper: Clinical symptoms, serum thyroxine and TRAb, thyroid ultrasound and orbital computed tomography were used for the diagnoses. Clonotypes that were expanded in thyroid above 0.001 mostly appeared in blood too.

The sequences come from peripheral blood mononuclear cells (PBMCs), collected at new diagnosis, from a patient treated with antithyroid drugs. The V gene is TRBV28, the J gene TRBJ2-1; TRBD2 matches at 9 bases. This sequence was found in a woman aged 30 to 39 with Graves disease. The CDR3, as DNA: TGTGCCAGCAGGGGTAGCGGGAGCTCCTACAATGAGCAGTTCTTC. Amino acid sequence: CASRGSGSSYNEQFF.